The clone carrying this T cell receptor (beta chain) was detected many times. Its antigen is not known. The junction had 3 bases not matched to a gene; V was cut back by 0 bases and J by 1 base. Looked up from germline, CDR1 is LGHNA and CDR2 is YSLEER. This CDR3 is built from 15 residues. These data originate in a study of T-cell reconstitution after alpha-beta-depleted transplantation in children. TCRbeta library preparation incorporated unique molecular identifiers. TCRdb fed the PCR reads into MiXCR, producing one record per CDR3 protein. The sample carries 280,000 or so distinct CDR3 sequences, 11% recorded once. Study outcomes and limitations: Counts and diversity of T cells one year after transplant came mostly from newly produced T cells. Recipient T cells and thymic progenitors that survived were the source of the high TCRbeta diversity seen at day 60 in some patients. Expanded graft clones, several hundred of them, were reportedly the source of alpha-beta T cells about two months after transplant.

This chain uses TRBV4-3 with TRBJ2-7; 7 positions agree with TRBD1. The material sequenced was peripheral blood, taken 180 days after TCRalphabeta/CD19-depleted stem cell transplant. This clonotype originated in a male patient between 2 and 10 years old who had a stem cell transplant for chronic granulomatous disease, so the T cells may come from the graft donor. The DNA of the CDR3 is TGCGCCAGCAGCCAAGACCAGGGGGATTCCTACGAGCAGTACTTC. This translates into CASSQDQGDSYEQYF.